This TCR beta chain was documented in a study of immune evolution from preneoplasia to lung adenocarcinoma (dated by TCRdb to about 2021). The study in broad terms: HLA loss of heterozygosity was seen in about 7%, 15% and 30% of AIS, MIA and ADC lesions, and in no AAH lesions. Resected precursor lesions (AAH, AIS, MIA) and invasive adenocarcinomas were compared against paired morphologically normal lung tissue. A total of about 56 patients contributed TCR sequencing data. Class I HLA alleles were inferred from exome data with POLYSOLVER, and allele-specific HLA loss was detected with LOHHLA. A total of some 48 patients with pulmonary nodules who underwent surgical resection were included in the overall cohort. The study reported that approximately 98 samples were used for TCR sequencing. The study combined immune gene expression, TCR sequencing and multiplex immunofluorescence to profile immune contexture across lung adenocarcinoma precursors and invasive adenocarcinoma. Whole exome sequencing and methylation data from the same cohort of nodules were integrated with the immune data. The sample size was set by how many specimens were available, not by a prior power calculation.

This clone was counted once. The antigen it binds to is not known. No base quality information exists; no much larger clone differs at one position. Resection was performed on patients in Japan or China between 2014 and 2017. Two lung cancer pathologists independently confirmed the histologic diagnosis of each case on H&E slides. Macro-dissection after pathologic assessment enriched premalignant or tumor cells for nucleic acid extraction. FFPE tissue was used for DNA isolation with the AllPrep DNA/RNA FFPE Kit. The germline V gene gives CDR1 as MNHEY and CDR2 as SVGAGI. From the cysteine through the phenylalanine, the CDR3 covers 12 amino acids. Only the CDR3 portion is preserved as DNA: 36 bases, with reading frame beginning at the first base. Trimming at the junction amounts to 4 bases on V and 6 bases on J, and the germline ends lie 7 bases apart. TCR beta CDR3 regions were sequenced from DNA using the immunoSEQ hsTCRbeta Kit. In the authors' own workflow: The ImmunoSEQ Analyzer was used to analyse the TCR sequencing data. T cell clonality was defined as 1 minus Pielou's evenness, calculated on productive rearrangements. The inverse Simpson index, applied to productive templates, was used to measure T cell diversity. T cell density was expressed as TCR beta template counts normalized to usable DNA, with usable DNA estimated by amplifying and sequencing housekeeping genes. TCR metrics were compared across histologic stages using two-sided Kruskal-Wallis tests. TCRdb provides this immuneACCESS table in a form limited to in-frame rearrangements. Some clones are lacking; in checked studies, under half of them reflect an unresolved V gene, and why the rest are absent is not known. V and J calls and clone size come straight from that table; D and trimming were deduced from the DNA. The sample table holds under 9,000 clones, of which roughly 83% were seen once. The ten largest account for roughly 8% of the sample.

Broad study findings and their caveats: The findings were based on association rather than direct causation, and larger cohorts with long-term follow-up and longitudinal biopsies were deemed needed. Normal lung showed the highest clonality, whereas later-stage lesions appeared to have higher T cell density and diversity but lower clonality. All patients were from Japan and China, so applicability to Western populations was uncertain. Normal lung had the highest top T cell clone frequencies, which appeared to decline progressively from AAH through AIS, MIA and invasive adenocarcinoma. T cell clonality was highest in KRAS-mutant nodules compared with EGFR-mutant or double wild-type lesions.

The TCR was taken from a person aged 70 to 79 with lung adenocarcinoma. Sequenced input: FFPE minimally invasive lung adenocarcinoma tissue. Explained via the paper, the cell subset or site label denotes: micro-invasive lung adenocarcinoma (MIA). The sequence joins TRBV6-5 to TRBJ2-1, with no confidently assigned D gene. The nucleotide sequence is given as TGTGCCAGCAGTTCGACCACCAATGAGCAGTTCTTC. Its amino acids are CASSSTTNEQFF.